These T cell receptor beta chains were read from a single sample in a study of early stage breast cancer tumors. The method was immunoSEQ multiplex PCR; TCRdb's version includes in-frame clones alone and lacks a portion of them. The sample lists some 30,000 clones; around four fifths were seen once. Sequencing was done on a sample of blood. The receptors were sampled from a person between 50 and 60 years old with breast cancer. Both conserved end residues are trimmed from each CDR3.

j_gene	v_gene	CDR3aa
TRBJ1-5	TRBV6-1	ASGPSKGAGQPQH
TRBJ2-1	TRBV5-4	ASSSKDRDYNEQF
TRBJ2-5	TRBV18	ASSLRGETQY
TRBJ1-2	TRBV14	ASSQVYDRGNYGYT
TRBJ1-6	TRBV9	ASSVEVWNSPLH
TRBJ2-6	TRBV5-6	ASSLFTGTLTGANVLT
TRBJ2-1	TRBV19	ASSKRTSGRDHNEQF
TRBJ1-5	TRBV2	ASRDRGLNQPQH
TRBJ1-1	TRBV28	ASSLFPQEAF
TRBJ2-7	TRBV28	ASSFSSGPHEQY
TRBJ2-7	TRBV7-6	ASSLGNEQY
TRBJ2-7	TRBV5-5	ASSLELAGVSYEQY
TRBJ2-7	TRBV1	TSSQEWDRGYYEQY
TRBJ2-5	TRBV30	AWSGWLAGETQY
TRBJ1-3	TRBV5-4	ASSFGGRSITGNTIY
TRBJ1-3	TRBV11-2	ASSSGRDTIY